The text below deals with one T cell receptor beta chain. Its target is unknown. The V end was cut by 1 base, the J end by 5 bases, with 11 bases between. Germline CDR1 and CDR2: SNHLY and FYNNEI. The CDR3 consists of 14 residues. The sample comes from a study of OX40 agonist ivuxolimab in advanced cancers. About the research overall: Earlier anti-PD-1, anti-PD-L1 or anti-CTLA-4 therapy was permitted; around 40% had received some.

Findings of the study overall: Antigen specificity of clonally expanded peripheral T cells was not established. Among the lowest peripheral clonal expansion occurred in 0.1-3.0 mg/kg partial responders.

Data came from immunoSEQ multiplex PCR; TCRdb stores just in-frame clones and leaves some out. Seen here are 15,000 to 20,000 clones, around 88% observed once, and the top ten hold just under 20%. The sample in question was CD4+ or CD8+ T cells sorted from blood, obtained in a trial of the OX40 agonist ivuxolimab. This chain links TRBV2 with TRBJ1-2; perhaps TRBD1 as D (6 bases). The receptor comes from an adult with an advanced solid tumor such as melanoma, head and neck, liver or kidney cancer. This CDR3 reads CASSEVMQGYGYTF. CDR3 in DNA: TGTGCCAGCAGTGAAGTGATGCAGGGGTATGGCTACACCTTC. The full variable domain, rest sourced from reference TRBV2 and TRBJ1-2, is EPEVTQTPSHQVTQMGQEVILRCVPISNHLYFYWYRQILGQKVEFLVSFYNNEISEKSEIFDDQFSVERPDGSNFTLKIRSTKLEDSAMYFCASSEVMQGYGYTFGSGTRLTVV.